This T cell receptor (beta chain) was observed in a study of blood T cell repertoires in COVID-19. On the study more broadly: PBMCs, B-cell-depleted T cells, or T cells were the source of the cDNA or gDNA that made up the material.

Using immunoSEQ multiplex PCR, the repertoire was profiled, and TCRdb retains in-frame clones only, with some absent. Of some 220,000 clones listed, 65% to 90% are singletons. The CDR3 length is 15 residues. Trimming took 4 bases from V and 0 from J, leaving 12 bases between them. The germline CDR1 and CDR2 sequences are SGHRS and YFSETQ. Seattle patients were enrolled during active infection and followed longitudinally. This TCR derives from a woman aged 70-85 years with COVID-19, enrolled during active disease. The sequenced sample was peripheral blood. The gene calls are TRBV5-1 and TRBJ2-3; D remains ambiguous. The CDR3 sequence: CASSPTLRSTDTQYF. CDR3 nucleotide sequence: TGCGCCAGCAGCCCAACGCTGCGCAGCACAGATACGCAGTATTTT.